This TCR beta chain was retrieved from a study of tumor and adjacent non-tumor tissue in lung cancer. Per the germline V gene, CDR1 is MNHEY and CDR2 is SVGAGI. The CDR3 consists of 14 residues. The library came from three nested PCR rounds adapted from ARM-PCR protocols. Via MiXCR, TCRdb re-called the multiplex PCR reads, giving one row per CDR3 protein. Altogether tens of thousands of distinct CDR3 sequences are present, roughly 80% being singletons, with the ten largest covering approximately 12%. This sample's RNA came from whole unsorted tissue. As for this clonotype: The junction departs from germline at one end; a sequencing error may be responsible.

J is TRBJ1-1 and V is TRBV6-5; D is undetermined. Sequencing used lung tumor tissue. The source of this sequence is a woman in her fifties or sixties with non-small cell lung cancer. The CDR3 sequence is CASNTHEMNAEAFF. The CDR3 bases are TGTGCCAGCAACACACACGAAATGAACGCTGAAGCTTTCTTT.